This T cell receptor beta chain was found in a study of blood T cell repertoires in COVID-19. Overall study context: Whether acute or convalescent, the COVID-19 samples came from the United States, Italy and Spain. Sources were T cells, B-cell-depleted T cells, or PBMCs; the material itself was cDNA or gDNA.

Those enrolled, adults aged roughly 18 to 90 years, came from about two dozen US areas. In the study's own analysis: Quantification of nucleated cells was approximated via reference gene primer amplification. The table came from immunoSEQ multiplex PCR; TCRdb's copy has only in-frame clones and leaves some out. V, J and clone size derive from that table, while D and trimming were established from the DNA sequence. The table records 400,000 or so clones, about 92% of them present only once. From germline, CDR1 is SEHNR and CDR2 FQNEAQ (reference sequence). V was cut by 0 bases and J by 5 bases, with 8 bases left in between. The CDR3 extends over 13 amino acids.

The clonotype originates from a man aged 18 to 30 who had recovered from COVID-19. The chain uses TRBV7-9 and TRBJ2-7; perhaps TRBD1 as D (6 bases). Material: PBMCs or T cells enriched from blood (not recorded which). The CDR3 nucleotides read TGTGCCAGCAGCTTAGCACAGGGCAACGAGCAGTACTTC. Translation gives CASSLAQGNEQYF.